This T cell receptor beta chain is from a study of response to subunit inactivated influenza vaccine. Study outcomes and limitations: T cells newly recruited by each seasonal influenza vaccination are few, the authors suggested.

Each CDR3 protein is one row after TCRdb ran MiXCR on the RT-PCR reads. The sample contains about 180,000 distinct CDR3 sequences, about a tenth of which appear only once. Germline V CDR1 and CDR2: MGHRA, YSYEKL. The CDR3 runs to 14 residues. Deletions cut 1 base from V and 1 base from J, with 4 bases between. This clonotype was seen a handful of times. Its antigen remains unknown. This sequence was found in a man aged 50 or older who received an inactivated influenza vaccine. The rearrangement uses TRBV4-1 and TRBJ2-2, with D uncertain. The sequencing used non-naive T cells sorted from PBMCs, collected on the day of vaccination. The CDR3 reads CASSQVGNTGELFF. As DNA, the CDR3 is TGCGCCAGCAGCCAAGTGGGGAACACCGGGGAGCTGTTTTTT.